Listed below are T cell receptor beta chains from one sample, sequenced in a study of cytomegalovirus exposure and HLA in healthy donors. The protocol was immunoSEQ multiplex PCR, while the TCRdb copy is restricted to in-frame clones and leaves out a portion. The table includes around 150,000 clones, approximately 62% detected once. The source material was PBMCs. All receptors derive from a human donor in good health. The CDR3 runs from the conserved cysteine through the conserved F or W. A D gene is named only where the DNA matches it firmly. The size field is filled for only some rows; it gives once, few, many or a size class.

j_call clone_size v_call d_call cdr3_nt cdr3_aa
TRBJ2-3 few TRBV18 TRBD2 TGTGCCAGCTCATCCCTAGCGGGAGAAACAGATACGCAGTATTTT CASSSLAGETDTQYF
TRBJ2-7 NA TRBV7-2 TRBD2 TGTGCCAGCAGCTCCCCGCTGGGCGGGAGACGCTACGAGCAGTACTTC CASSSPLGGRRYEQYF
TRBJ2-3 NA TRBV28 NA TGTGCCAGCAGTTTCCTGGGGGCCGTGTCTACGCAGTATTTT CASSFLGAVSTQYF
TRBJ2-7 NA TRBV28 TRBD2 TGTGCCAGCAGTTCAGCGGGGGGCGGCAGGGTTTACGAGCAGTACTTC CASSSAGGGRVYEQYF
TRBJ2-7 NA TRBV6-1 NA TGTGCCAGCAGTGAACGAGGCCGGTCCTACGAGCAGTACTTC CASSERGRSYEQYF
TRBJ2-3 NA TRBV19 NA TGTGCCAGCTCCCGGGACATAAGCCCAGATACGCAGTATTTT CASSRDISPDTQYF
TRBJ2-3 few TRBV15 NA TGTGCCACCAGCAGAGATATACTTACAGATACGCAGTATTTT CATSRDILTDTQYF
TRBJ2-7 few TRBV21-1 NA TGTGCCAGCAGCAAAGTTCGGGGGGCCTACGAGCAGTACTTC CASSKVRGAYEQYF
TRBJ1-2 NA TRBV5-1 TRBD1 TGCGCCAGCAGCTCTGGACAGGGAAGTTCCTATGGCTACACCTTC CASSSGQGSSYGYTF
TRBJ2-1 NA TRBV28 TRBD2 TGTGCCACCCAGGGGTGGCGGGAGGCTTACAATGAGCAGTTCTTC CATQGWREAYNEQFF
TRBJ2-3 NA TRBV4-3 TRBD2 TGCGCCAGCAGCCACCTGGAGACTAGCGGCACAGATACGCAGTATTTT CASSHLETSGTDTQYF
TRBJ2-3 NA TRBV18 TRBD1 TGCGCCAGCTCTTCTCAACAGGGGACAGATACGCAGTATTTT CASSSQQGTDTQYF
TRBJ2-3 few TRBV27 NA TGTGCCAGCAGTTTACGGGGGACCACAGATACGCAGTATTTT CASSLRGTTDTQYF
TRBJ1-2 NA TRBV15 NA TGTGCCACCAGCTATCTCCTTGAAGGAGGCGGCTACACCTTC CATSYLLEGGGYTF
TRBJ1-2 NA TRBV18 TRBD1 TGTGCCAGCTCACCATCTCAGGGGGCCGGTGGCTACACCTTC CASSPSQGAGGYTF
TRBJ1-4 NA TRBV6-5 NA TGTGCCAGCAGTGAGGATGAAAAACTGTTTTTT CASSEDEKLFF
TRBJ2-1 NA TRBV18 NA TGTGCCAGCTCACCTAGTGTCGATGAGCAGTTCTTC CASSPSVDEQFF
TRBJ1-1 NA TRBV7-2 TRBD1 TGTGCCAGCAGCTTCACCCCAGGGGGCACTGAAGCTTTCTTT CASSFTPGGTEAFF
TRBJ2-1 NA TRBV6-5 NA TGTGCCAGCAGTTACTCGATTGACGGGAGTGAGCAGTTCTTC CASSYSIDGSEQFF
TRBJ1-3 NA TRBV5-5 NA TGTGCCAGCAGCTTAGGGCCGGACTCAGGAAACACCATATATTTT CASSLGPDSGNTIYF
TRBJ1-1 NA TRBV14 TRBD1 TGTGCCAGCAGCCGTTACAGGGGTTACACTGAAGCTTTCTTT CASSRYRGYTEAFF
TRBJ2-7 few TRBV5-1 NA TGCGCCAGCAGCTTGGAACTAGCAGGAACCTACGAGCAGTACTTC CASSLELAGTYEQYF
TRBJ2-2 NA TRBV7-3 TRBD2 TGTGCCAGCAGCTCAGTAGCGGGAGAGCTGTTTTTT CASSSVAGELFF
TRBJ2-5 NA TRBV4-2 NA TGTGCCAGCAGCCCCGGTGTCTCGAGGGAGACCCAGTACTTC CASSPGVSRETQYF
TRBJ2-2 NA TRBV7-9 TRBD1 TGTGCCAGCAGCACACGGACAGGGGGCAGGACCGGGGAGCTGTTTTTT CASSTRTGGRTGELFF
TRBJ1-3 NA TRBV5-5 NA TGTGCCAGCAGCTTGGTTAGCTCTGGAAACACCATATATTTT CASSLVSSGNTIYF